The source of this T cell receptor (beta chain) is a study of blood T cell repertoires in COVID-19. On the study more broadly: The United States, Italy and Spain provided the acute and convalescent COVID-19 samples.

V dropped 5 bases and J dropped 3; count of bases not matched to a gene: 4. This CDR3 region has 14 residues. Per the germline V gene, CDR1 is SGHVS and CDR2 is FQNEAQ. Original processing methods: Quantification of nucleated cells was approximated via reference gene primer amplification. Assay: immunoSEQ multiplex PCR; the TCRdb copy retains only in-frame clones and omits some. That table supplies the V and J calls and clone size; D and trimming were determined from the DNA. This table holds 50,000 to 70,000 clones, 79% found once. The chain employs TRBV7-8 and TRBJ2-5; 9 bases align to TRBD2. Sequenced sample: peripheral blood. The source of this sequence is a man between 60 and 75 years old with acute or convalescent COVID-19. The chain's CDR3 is CASSRGLAKETQYF. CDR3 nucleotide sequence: TGTGCCAGCAGCCGGGGACTAGCTAAAGAGACCCAGTACTTC.